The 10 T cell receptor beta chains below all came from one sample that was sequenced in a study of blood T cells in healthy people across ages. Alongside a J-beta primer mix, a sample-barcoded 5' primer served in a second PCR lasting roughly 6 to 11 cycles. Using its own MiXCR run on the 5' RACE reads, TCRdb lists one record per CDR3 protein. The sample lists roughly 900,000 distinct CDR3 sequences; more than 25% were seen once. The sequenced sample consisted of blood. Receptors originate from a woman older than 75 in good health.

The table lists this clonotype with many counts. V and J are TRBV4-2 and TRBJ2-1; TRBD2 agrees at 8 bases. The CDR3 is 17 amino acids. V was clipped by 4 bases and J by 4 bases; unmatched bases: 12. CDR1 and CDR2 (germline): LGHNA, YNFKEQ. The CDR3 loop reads CASSPRGRTSLYNEQFF. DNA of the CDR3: TGTGCCAGCAGCCCCCGTGGGCGGACTAGCCTGTACAATGAGCAGTTCTTC.

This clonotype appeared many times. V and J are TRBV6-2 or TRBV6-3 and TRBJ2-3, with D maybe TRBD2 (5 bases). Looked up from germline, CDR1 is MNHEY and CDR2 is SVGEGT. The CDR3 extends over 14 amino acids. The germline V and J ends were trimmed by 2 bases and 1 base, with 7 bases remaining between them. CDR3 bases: TGTGCCAGCAGTTACAGCGGTCGCACAGATACGCAGTATTTT. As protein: CASSYSGRTDTQYF.

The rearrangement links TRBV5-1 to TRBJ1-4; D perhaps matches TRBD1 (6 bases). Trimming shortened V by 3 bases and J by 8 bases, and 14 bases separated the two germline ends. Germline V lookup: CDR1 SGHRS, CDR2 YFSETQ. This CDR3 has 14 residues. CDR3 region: CASSWVDSREKLFF. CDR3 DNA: TGCGCCAGCAGCTGGGTGGACAGTAGGGAAAAACTGTTTTTT. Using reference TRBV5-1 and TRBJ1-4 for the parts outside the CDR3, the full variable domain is KAGVTQTPRYLIKTRGQQVTLSCSPISGHRSVSWYQQTPGQGLQFLFEYFSETQRNKGNFPGRFSGRQFSNSRSEMNVSTLELGDSALYLCASSWVDSREKLFFGSGTQLSVL.

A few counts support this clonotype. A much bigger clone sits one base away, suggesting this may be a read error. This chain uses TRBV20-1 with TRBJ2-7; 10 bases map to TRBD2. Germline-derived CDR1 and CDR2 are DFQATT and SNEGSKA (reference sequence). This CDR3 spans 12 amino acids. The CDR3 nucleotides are TGCAGGGCTAAGCGGGGGGGCCACGAGCAGTACTTC. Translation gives CRAKRGGHEQYF.

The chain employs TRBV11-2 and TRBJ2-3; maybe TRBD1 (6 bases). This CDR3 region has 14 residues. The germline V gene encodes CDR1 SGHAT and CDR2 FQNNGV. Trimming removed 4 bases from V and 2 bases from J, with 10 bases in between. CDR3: CASSSGHSTDTQYF. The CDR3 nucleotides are TGTGCCAGCAGCTCGGGACATTCCACAGATACGCAGTATTTT.

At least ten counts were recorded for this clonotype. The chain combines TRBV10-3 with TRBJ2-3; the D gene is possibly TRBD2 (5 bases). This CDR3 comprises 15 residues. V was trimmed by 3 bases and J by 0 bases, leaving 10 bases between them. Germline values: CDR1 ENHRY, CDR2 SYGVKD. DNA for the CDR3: TGTGCCATCAGTGACCCCGGGGTTAGCACAGATACGCAGTATTTT. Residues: CAISDPGVSTDTQYF.

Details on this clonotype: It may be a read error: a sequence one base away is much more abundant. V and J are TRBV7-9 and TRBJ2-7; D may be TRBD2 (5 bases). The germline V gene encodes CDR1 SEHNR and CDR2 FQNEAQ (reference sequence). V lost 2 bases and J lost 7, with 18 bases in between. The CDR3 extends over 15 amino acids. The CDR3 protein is CASSLISGSSREQYF. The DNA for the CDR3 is TGTGCCAGCAGCTTAATAAGCGGCTCTAGCAGGGAGCAGTACTTC. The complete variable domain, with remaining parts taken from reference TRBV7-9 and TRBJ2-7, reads DTGVSQNPRHKITKRGQNVTFRCDPISEHNRLYWYRQTLGQGPEFLTYFQNEAQLEKSRLLSDRFSAERPKGSFSTLEIQRTEQGDSAMYLCASSLISGSSREQYFGPGTRLTVT.

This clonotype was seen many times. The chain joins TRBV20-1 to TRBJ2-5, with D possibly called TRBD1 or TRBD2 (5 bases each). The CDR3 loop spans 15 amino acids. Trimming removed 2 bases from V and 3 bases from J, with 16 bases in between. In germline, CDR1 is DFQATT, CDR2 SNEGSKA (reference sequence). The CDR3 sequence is CSARIRDGDEETQYF. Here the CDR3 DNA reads TGCAGTGCTAGAATCCGGGACGGGGACGAAGAGACCCAGTACTTC.

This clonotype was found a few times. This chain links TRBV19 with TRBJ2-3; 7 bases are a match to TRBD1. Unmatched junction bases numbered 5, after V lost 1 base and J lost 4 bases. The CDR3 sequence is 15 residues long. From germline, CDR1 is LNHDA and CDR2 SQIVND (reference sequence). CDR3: CASSIGGGRSDTQYF. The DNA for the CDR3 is TGTGCCAGTAGTATAGGAGGGGGCCGATCAGATACGCAGTATTTT.

As DNA, the CDR3 is TGTGCCACCAGCAGAGATCAAGGCGCATCGGGTGGCCAGCCCCAGCATTTT. Its translation is CATSRDQGASGGQPQHF. V gene TRBV15 combines with J gene TRBJ1-5; D is undetermined. CDR1 and CDR2 (germline): LNHNV, YYDKDF (reference sequence). The CDR3 is 17 amino acids. V lost 0 bases to trimming and J lost 7 bases, with 19 bases between them.